This T cell receptor (beta chain) was observed in a study of blood T cells in healthy people across ages (dated by TCRdb to about 2015). For the wider study: In model experiments, roughly one uniquely barcoded TCR beta cDNA molecule per two T cells was captured by template switching. Using deep sequencing normalized with unique cDNA molecular identifiers, the study measured how TCR beta repertoire diversity changes with age. The donors were divided into four age groups: young (average approximately 16 years), middle-aged (roughly 40), aged (approximately 64) and long-lived (roughly 86). To avoid experimental bias, donors of different ages were distributed randomly across sequencing lanes. Using the same blood draw, the study looked at two additional independent replicas of 1 million unique cDNA reads for two donors, one aged 18 to 30 and the other aged 80 or older.

The donors were roughly 39 Caucasian individuals from Russia, aged about 6 to 100 years, who were systemically healthy. Each donor gave 9 to 10 milliliters of peripheral blood, collected into EDTA-treated Vacutainer tubes. Ficoll-Paque density-gradient centrifugation was used to isolate PBMCs, with at least 6.5 million per sample. Total RNA was extracted from PBMCs with Trizol reagent, with at least 5.5 micrograms obtained per sample. For every donor, flow cytometry on a PBMC aliquot measured the percentage of naive CD45RAhigh/CD27high T cells. The research as a whole found: A strong correlation was found between observed TCR beta diversity and the percentage of naive T cells measured by flow cytometry. The CMV infection status of donors was not known, potentially confounding age-related changes in expanded clonotypes. Because profiling used bulk unsorted PBMCs, naive and antigen-experienced compartments could not be compared conclusively. The long-lived group showed more naive CD4+ T cells, fewer expanded clones and increased TCR diversity than the aged group, suggesting age selection. Observed TCR beta diversity per million T cells fell roughly linearly with age, and a significant reduction was already apparent by age roughly 40. Estimates of total diversity based on one million sequenced T cells were regarded as lower bounds and as underestimates.

About this clonotype itself: Its binding antigen is unknown. Within one base of it there is no much larger clone, and no base qualities were kept.

Trimming removed 8 bases from V and 8 bases from J; the gene matches leave 7 bases unexplained. The CDR3, from cysteine to phenylalanine, totals 13 residues. Only the CDR3 DNA is retained, 39 bases long and in frame from the first base. Looking up the germline V gene (reference sequence) yields CDR1 DFQATT and CDR2 SNEGSKA. Libraries were prepared through 5' RACE. The instrument given in TCRdb is Illumina HiSeq 2500. A second about 7 to 11 cycle PCR used a sample-barcoded 5' primer and a J-beta primer mix. A template-switch 5' adaptor carrying 12 random nucleotides introduced a unique molecular identifier onto each TCR beta cDNA molecule. Each sample yielded at least 2.5 million CDR3-containing paired-end reads. First-strand cDNA synthesis was performed from all RNA using the Mint cDNA synthesis kit, with priming by a TRBC-specific oligonucleotide. Following uracil-DNA glycosylase treatment, a first 18-cycle PCR with universal primers M1SS and BC2_uni_R was performed on all cDNA. In the original analysis: Each sample was normalized by randomly selecting 1 million high-quality reads, each carrying a distinct molecular identifier. Reads sharing molecular identifiers were discarded rather than binned into consensus sequences. MiTCR, set to a Q25 quality threshold and the strictest error-elimination algorithm, was used for CDR3 identification, clonotype clustering and error correction. A nonparametric unseen species model using Euler transformation provided a lower-bound estimate of total TCR beta diversity. TCRdb reworked the public reads: Q25 trimming with fastp, MiXCR clone assembly, productive beta chains retained. Rows are unified per CDR3 protein, each entry keeping the most common DNA and genes. The V and J calls, along with clone size, are taken from TCRdb and not from the paper's own processing. The sample table contains roughly 680,000 distinct CDR3 sequences; only one count was recorded for 49% of them. The top ten clones comprise 25% to 35% of the sample.

The sequenced sample consisted of blood. The chain is encoded by TRBV20-1 joined to TRBJ1-6; the junction holds 9 bases that match TRBD1. The receptor was derived from a woman in her fifties or sixties in good health. The CDR3 is CSPKDRGDSPLHF. The DNA sequence follows: TGCAGTCCGAAGGACAGGGGAGATTCACCCCTCCACTTT.